This entry is about one T cell receptor (beta chain). Its specificity is unknown. Additional DNA sequences in this sample encode the identical CDR3. The sample belongs to a study of T cell responses to AZD1222 COVID-19 vaccine. Study-level results: Clonal diversity may have been underestimated, and the donors were mostly white British, with more females than males.

This CDR3 has 15 amino acids. Deletions cut 4 bases from V and 0 bases from J, with 10 bases between. CDR1 SNHLY and CDR2 FYNNEI come from the germline V gene. Some clones are missing from TCRdb's copy, which holds only in-frame ones; the method was immunoSEQ multiplex PCR. The sample yields around 96,000 clones, 80% to 95% seen once. This clonotype was sampled from an adult who received the AZD1222 COVID-19 vaccine. This sample comprised peripheral blood, obtained 28 days after the second AZD1222 dose. V and J are TRBV2 and TRBJ1-5; no firm D call. CDR3 sequence reads: CASSGIGNSNQPQHF. The CDR3 bases are TGTGCCAGCAGTGGTATCGGGAATAGCAATCAGCCCCAGCATTTT.